The sequence of this T cell receptor beta chain was determined in a study of T-cell memory formation after mild COVID-19. Looking at the study overall: Across donors, TCR clusters were largely donor specific.

V was pared by 5 bases and J by 1 base, with 11 bases between. Per the germline V gene, CDR1 is MGHDK and CDR2 is SYGVNS. The CDR3 loop spans 15 amino acids. Findings of the study overall: Several responding clones turned up in pre-infection memory, indicating that cross-reactive memory may have taken part. Of the contracting clones, CD4+ ones lay mainly in CM and EM, and CD8+ ones in EMRA.

This clonotype was observed at least ten times. Its antigen is as yet unknown. Each CDR3 protein gets one entry after TCRdb re-called the 5' RACE reads with MiXCR. Of 550,000 to 700,000 distinct CDR3 sequences listed, about 18% are singletons. The rearrangement links TRBV25-1 to TRBJ1-4; D is undetermined. The receptor was isolated from an adult woman who had mild COVID-19 (a few samples of this study predate the infection). Cell type and time point are not known. The sample was PBMCs or a T cell subset sorted from them (not recorded which). For the CDR3, the DNA is TGTGCCAGCAGTCAAAGGACGGGAACTAATGAAAAACTGTTTTTT. Its translation is CASSQRTGTNEKLFF.